The present entry profiles one T cell receptor beta chain with its context. Antigen unknown. Clones were sequenced by immunoSEQ multiplex PCR, and TCRdb holds only the in-frame ones, with some missing. The sample contains approximately 40,000 clones, approximately 71% of which appear only once. Germline values: CDR1 SGDLS, CDR2 YYNGEE. With 3 bases removed from V and 6 bases from J, the gap between germline ends came to 16 bases. The CDR3 has 14 amino acids. The data originate from a study of radiotherapy plus CTLA-4 blockade in lung cancer. Points from the study as a whole: Radiotherapy was combined with ipilimumab, and tumor-derived TCR clones then expanded in blood. Among reported predictors of response, early blood T cell clone dynamics with interferon-beta performed best.

This rearrangement joins TRBV9 to TRBJ2-7, with a tentative D call TRBD1 (6 bases). This material consisted of peripheral blood, taken from a patient treated with radiotherapy plus ipilimumab. The receptor comes from a human donor with non-small cell lung cancer whose response to radiotherapy plus ipilimumab could not be evaluated. This CDR3 is CASSAGAIEAEQYF. DNA of the CDR3: TGTGCCAGCAGCGCAGGGGCTATAGAGGCCGAGCAGTACTTC.